Listed below are T cell receptor beta chains from one sample, sequenced in a study of blood T cell repertoires in COVID-19. The protocol was immunoSEQ multiplex PCR, while the TCRdb copy is restricted to in-frame clones and leaves out a portion. The data show about 51,000 clones, with less than 90% seen just once and 1.3% held by the top ten. Sample: peripheral blood. The receptors originated from a man aged 55 to 70 with acute or convalescent COVID-19. The CDR3 runs from the conserved cysteine through the conserved F or W. Fields, in order: V gene, clone size, J gene, D gene, CDR3 DNA, CDR3 protein. D genes are given only for firm matches. Rows give clone size only sometimes, using once, few, many, or a class for an expanded clone.

TRBV28	-	TRBJ1-6	-	TGTGCCAGCAGTTTAAATTCGCGGGACTCCGGGGGATCACCCCTCCACTTT	CASSLNSRDSGGSPLHF
TRBV28	-	TRBJ2-3	-	TGTGCCAGCAGTAAGTCCGGGGGTGGAGATACGCAGTATTTT	CASSKSGGGDTQYF
TRBV7-9	-	TRBJ1-1	TRBD1	TGTGCCAGCAGCCCAACGCCCGGACAGGGGGGGTGGGAAGCTTTCTTT	CASSPTPGQGGWEAFF
TRBV5-4	-	TRBJ1-6	-	TGTGCCAGCAGCTTGCGCAGCGATAATTCACCCCTCCACTTT	CASSLRSDNSPLHF
TRBV21-1	-	TRBJ1-2	-	TGTGCCAGCAGCAAATCGGCTCAGGGGCCGCCGTCCTATGGCTACACCTTC	CASSKSAQGPPSYGYTF
TRBV6-5	-	TRBJ1-1	-	TGTGCCAGCAAGATTTCGGACACTGAAGCTTTCTTT	CASKISDTEAFF
TRBV19	once	TRBJ1-2	TRBD1	TGTGCCAGTAGGACGGGACAGGGGGCGGTCTATGGCTACACCTTC	CASRTGQGAVYGYTF
TRBV28	many	TRBJ2-1	TRBD2	TGTGCCAGCAGTTTCCTAGCGGTGAACAATGAGCAGTTCTTC	CASSFLAVNNEQFF
TRBV11-1	once	TRBJ2-3	-	TGTGCCAGCAGCCCCCGCGGGGTCAGCACAGATACGCAGTATTTT	CASSPRGVSTDTQYF
TRBV10-2	-	TRBJ1-1	-	TGCGCCAGCAGTGAGTCCGGCCAGGGTGTCTCTGAAGCTTTCTTT	CASSESGQGVSEAFF
TRBV6-1	-	TRBJ2-2	TRBD2	TGTGCCAGCAGTGTCCTAGCGGGGGGGGACACCGGGGAGCTGTTTTTT	CASSVLAGGDTGELFF
TRBV2	-	TRBJ2-1	-	TGTGCCAGCCAAAGACTAGACTACAATGAGCAGTTCTTC	CASQRLDYNEQFF
TRBV28	-	TRBJ2-3	TRBD1	TGTGCCAGCCAGACAGGGGGCAACTACTTGCTGCATACGCAGTATTTT	CASQTGGNYLLHTQYF
TRBV7-2	-	TRBJ1-4	-	TGTGCCAGCAGCTTAGTAGGGGGGGGGAACCCGGAAAAACTGTTTTTT	CASSLVGGGNPEKLFF
TRBV5-1	-	TRBJ2-3	TRBD2	TGCGCCAGCAAGGGAATAGCGGGGGGCTCGGATACGCAGTATTTT	CASKGIAGGSDTQYF
TRBV27	-	TRBJ2-1	-	TGTGCCAGCAGCCAGATTCTGTCCGGGAGCTCCTACAATGAGCAGTTCTTC	CASSQILSGSSYNEQFF
TRBV6-2/TRBV6-3	-	TRBJ1-3	-	TGTGCCAGCAGTTTCTCCGGTAGTGGAAACACCATATATTTT	CASSFSGSGNTIYF
TRBV3-1/TRBV3-2	-	TRBJ2-2	-	TGTGCCAGCAGCCCCATAGGGGGTCCGAACACCGGGGAGCTGTTTTTT	CASSPIGGPNTGELFF
TRBV7-9	-	TRBJ1-6	TRBD1	TGTGCCAGCGATCCCGGGGACAGGGGACCGTATAATTCACCCCTCCACTTT	CASDPGDRGPYNSPLHF
TRBV11-2	-	TRBJ2-1	TRBD2	TGTGCCAGCAGAACTACTAGCGTGGGCTACAATGAGCAGTTCTTC	CASRTTSVGYNEQFF
TRBV7-2	-	TRBJ2-1	-	TGTGCCAGCAGCATACCGGGGGGCAGGGATTCTGAGCAGTTCTTC	CASSIPGGRDSEQFF
TRBV7-2	-	TRBJ2-3	-	TGTGCCAGCAGCTTGCTCGTCGGGAGAAGCACAGATACGCAGTATTTT	CASSLLVGRSTDTQYF
TRBV24-1	-	TRBJ2-1	-	TGTGCCACCAGTGCGGGGGGCCTCAATGAGCAGTTCTTC	CATSAGGLNEQFF
TRBV7-2	-	TRBJ1-3	-	TGTGCCAGCAGCTTAAATTCCAGGGGAACTCTCGATACCATATATTTT	CASSLNSRGTLDTIYF
TRBV9	few	TRBJ1-6	-	TGTGCCAGCAGCGACCAAGCGGGGTACAATAATTCACCCCTCCACTTT	CASSDQAGYNNSPLHF
TRBV2	-	TRBJ2-7	TRBD1	TGTGCCAGCAGTGTTAGAGACAGGGGCTCCTACGAGCAGTACTTC	CASSVRDRGSYEQYF